The entry below gives a single T cell receptor (beta chain) sequence along with its context. The antigen remains unidentified. The data belong to a study of cytomegalovirus exposure and HLA in healthy donors. Findings and caveats of the study: HLA alleles showed associations with 16,951 TCR beta sequences in a later analysis, at a 0.05 false discovery rate. Generally TCR sequences proved uncommon, though certain public TCRs appeared in numerous donors. Previously analyzed data showed that most TCR beta V segments were productive at a frequency of about 87% or about 30%.

The CDR3 contains 16 residues. Germline V gene data show CDR1 as SEHNR and CDR2 as FQNEAQ (reference sequence). With 5 bases clipped from V and 2 bases from J, the junction kept 6 bases outside the gene matches. PCR used 60 Vbeta primers and 13 Jbeta primers. Clones were read by immunoSEQ multiplex PCR, and TCRdb kept only the in-frame ones, dropping some. Of about 170,000 clones listed, about 82% are singletons. The TCR was taken from a woman under 30 in good health and CMV-seronegative. Sequencing input: PBMCs. The chain is built from TRBV7-9 and TRBJ2-3, with 11 bases matching TRBD2. The CDR3: CASSPGLAEYTDTQYF. The CDR3, as DNA: TGTGCCAGCAGCCCGGGACTAGCGGAGTACACAGATACGCAGTATTTT.